Below, 8 T cell receptor beta chains from the same sample are listed, as sequenced in a study of blood T cell repertoires in COVID-19. Measured with immunoSEQ multiplex PCR; TCRdb has only the in-frame clones, and not every one. The repertoire has approximately 90,000 clones, 70% to 90% of them found once; the top ten carry 1.2%. The material sequenced was peripheral blood. The receptors come from a man older than 75 with active or convalescent COVID-19.

The chain employs TRBV19 and TRBJ2-7; TRBD2 agrees at 10 bases. There are 16 residues in the CDR3. The germline gives CDR1 LNHDA, CDR2 SQIVND (reference sequence). J was trimmed by 3 bases and V by 4 bases; bases with no gene match: 9. CDR3 sequence reads: CASSRGTSGTFYEQYF. CDR3 bases: TGTGCCAGTAGTAGAGGTACTAGCGGGACTTTCTACGAGCAGTACTTC.

This clone occurred once. The chain uses TRBV5-1 and TRBJ1-1, with D perhaps matching TRBD1 (5 bases). The length of the CDR3 is 14 residues. Between the trimmed V and J ends, which lost 0 bases and 5 bases, there was a span of 11 bases. Germline V gene lookup returns CDR1 SGHRS and CDR2 YFSETQ. The CDR3 loop is CASSLGHRGTEAFF. The DNA of the CDR3 is TGCGCCAGCAGCTTGGGACATAGGGGAACTGAAGCTTTCTTT.

This chain uses TRBV7-2 with TRBJ1-5; D call uncertain. The CDR3 covers 15 residues. Germline loops: CDR1 SGHTA, CDR2 FQGNSA. V shed 4 bases and J shed 0 bases, with 10 bases lying between them. CDR3 coding DNA: TGTGCCAGCAGCTCTCAACATTATAGCAATCAGCCCCAGCATTTT. This codes for CASSSQHYSNQPQHF.

J is TRBJ1-2 and V is TRBV5-6; 7 bases fit TRBD1. The CDR3 consists of 13 residues. The V segment lost 2 bases and the J segment 5 bases; nucleotides outside the gene matches: 3. Germline loops: CDR1 SGHDT, CDR2 YYEEEE. The CDR3 loop reads CASSLGTDYGYTF. DNA of the CDR3: TGTGCCAGCAGCTTAGGGACAGATTATGGCTACACCTTC.

This chain joins TRBV19 and TRBJ1-2; no clear D. This CDR3 comprises 11 residues. Germline-derived CDR1 and CDR2 are LNHDA and SQIVND (reference sequence). Trimming left V 11 bases short and J 7 bases short, with 14 bases between. CDR3 sequence: CAAGPAGGYTF. CDR3 coding DNA: TGTGCCGCGGGCCCGGCGGGTGGCTACACCTTC.

The J gene is TRBJ1-4, the V gene TRBV19; D unclear. Germline CDR1 and CDR2: LNHDA and SQIVND (reference sequence). This CDR3 contains 13 residues. V was clipped by 6 bases and J by 0 bases, with 5 bases between them. In DNA form, the CDR3 reads TGTGCCAGTAGACTTGCAACTAATGAAAAACTGTTTTTT. Translating it yields CASRLATNEKLFF.

The rearrangement links TRBV5-1 to TRBJ2-1, with D perhaps TRBD1 (6 bases). The germline CDR1 and CDR2 sequences are SGHRS and YFSETQ. Deletions cut 3 bases from V and 7 bases from J, with 14 bases between. The CDR3 sequence is 14 residues long. The CDR3 bases are TGCGCCAGCAGCTCCAATACAGGGCCGAATGAGCAGTTCTTC. Protein sequence: CASSSNTGPNEQFF.

This rearrangement joins TRBV9 to TRBJ2-4; D call uncertain. CDR1 SGDLS and CDR2 YYNGEE come from the germline V gene. V was shortened by 0 bases and J by 5 bases, with 6 bases between the two germline ends. This CDR3 region has 13 residues. The CDR3 DNA is TGTGCCAGCAGCGTAGACAGACAAAACATTCAGTACTTC. It encodes CASSVDRQNIQYF.